Listed below are T cell receptor beta chains from one sample, sequenced in a study of T cell responses to AZD1222 COVID-19 vaccine. The assay was immunoSEQ multiplex PCR, and TCRdb's table has in-frame clones only and misses some. The sample lists around 150,000 clones, about nine tenths seen once, with approximately 5.7% in the top ten. This material consisted of peripheral blood, taken on day 0 of AZD1222 vaccination. The receptors shown here come from an adult in good health. CDR3s include the opening cysteine and the closing phenylalanine or tryptophan. Each record gives: clone size, D gene, J gene, V gene, CDR3 protein, CDR3 DNA. The D gene is left open where the match is weak. Some rows mark clone size as missing; the rest say once, few, many or name a class of expanded clone.

>-|TRBD2|TRBJ2-1|TRBV27
CASRGNWGGEQFF
TGTGCCAGCAGGGGGAACTGGGGGGGAGAGCAGTTCTTC
>-|-|TRBJ1-2|TRBV10-3
CATEGLVGGYTF
TGTGCCACCGAGGGTTTGGTCGGTGGCTACACCTTC
>few|TRBD2|TRBJ2-1|TRBV19
CASRSGLAVYNEQFF
TGTGCCAGTAGATCGGGACTAGCGGTCTACAATGAGCAGTTCTTC
>-|-|TRBJ2-1|TRBV29-1
CSVGYNEQFF
TGCAGCGTTGGATACAATGAGCAGTTCTTC
>-|-|TRBJ1-1|TRBV24-1
CATSGAGMNTEAFF
TGTGCCACCAGTGGTGCAGGTATGAACACTGAAGCTTTCTTT
>-|-|TRBJ2-7|TRBV3-1/TRBV3-2
CASSQAQGEQYF
TGTGCCAGCAGCCAAGCCCAGGGGGAGCAGTACTTC
>-|TRBD1|TRBJ1-5|TRBV11-2
CASSPTGDNQPQHF
TGTGCCAGCAGCCCGACAGGGGATAATCAGCCCCAGCATTTT
>-|-|TRBJ2-2|TRBV19
CASRDHLGGELFF
TGTGCCAGCCGGGACCACCTCGGAGGGGAGCTGTTTTTT
>-|-|TRBJ2-7|TRBV30
CAWSDKGRPYEQYF
TGTGCCTGGAGTGATAAGGGAAGGCCCTACGAGCAGTACTTC
>-|-|TRBJ2-5|TRBV5-4
CASSLPKETQYF
TGTGCCAGCAGCTTGCCTAAAGAGACCCAGTACTTC
>-|-|TRBJ1-5|TRBV28
CASSLVSVPNQPQHF
TGTGCCAGCAGTTTAGTGTCAGTTCCTAATCAGCCCCAGCATTTT
>-|TRBD1|TRBJ2-7|TRBV6-2/TRBV6-3
CASSWDRGYEQYF
TGTGCCAGCAGCTGGGACAGGGGCTACGAGCAGTACTTC
>-|-|TRBJ1-6|TRBV30
CAWTRDDNSPLHF
TGTGCCTGGACCAGGGACGATAATTCACCCCTCCACTTT
>-|-|TRBJ2-7|TRBV23-1
CASRQGHEQYF
TGCGCCAGCAGACAGGGCCACGAGCAGTACTTC
>-|-|TRBJ2-1|TRBV3-1/TRBV3-2
CASSQDRPTRYNEQFF
TGTGCCAGCAGCCAAGATCGGCCGACTCGGTACAATGAGCAGTTCTTC
>once|TRBD1|TRBJ1-4|TRBV28
CASSLSGGNEKLFF
TGTGCCAGCAGTTTATCAGGGGGGAATGAAAAACTGTTTTTT
>-|-|TRBJ2-7|TRBV28
CASSKADPYEQYF
TGTGCCAGCAGTAAAGCGGATCCCTACGAGCAGTACTTC
>-|-|TRBJ1-1|TRBV10-3
CAISESPGSGPEAFF
TGTGCCATCAGTGAGTCTCCCGGGAGCGGGCCTGAAGCTTTCTTT
>-|TRBD1|TRBJ1-6|TRBV12-3/TRBV12-4
CASRQGAGSPLHF
TGTGCCAGCAGGCAGGGGGCGGGGTCACCCCTCCACTTT
>-|-|TRBJ1-3|TRBV5-6
CASSLMQGNTIYF
TGTGCCAGCAGCTTAATGCAGGGAAACACCATATATTTT
>-|-|TRBJ1-3|TRBV4-1
CASSLLGTAGNTIYF
TGCGCCAGCAGCCTCCTGGGGACGGCTGGAAACACCATATATTTT
>-|-|TRBJ1-2|TRBV5-5
CASSLGDRNYGYTF
TGTGCCAGCAGCTTGGGAGACAGGAACTATGGCTACACCTTC
>-|-|TRBJ1-2|TRBV7-2
CASSLPRGYGYTF
TGTGCCAGCAGTTTGCCGAGGGGGTATGGCTACACCTTC
>-|TRBD1|TRBJ2-3|TRBV28
CASSLATGTDTQYF
TGTGCCAGCAGTTTAGCGACAGGGACAGATACGCAGTATTTT
>-|-|TRBJ2-7|TRBV30
CAWSLTYEQYF
TGTGCCTGGAGCCTCACCTACGAGCAGTACTTC
>-|-|TRBJ1-6|TRBV4-2
CASSQASEGTINSPLHF
TGTGCCAGCAGCCAAGCGAGTGAGGGTACGATTAATTCACCCCTCCACTTT
>-|TRBD1|TRBJ1-6|TRBV30
CACTQGRNSPLHF
TGTGCCTGCACACAGGGGCGGAATTCACCCCTCCACTTT
>once|-|TRBJ1-4|TRBV5-4
CASSLKNRGGSEKLFF
TGTGCCAGCAGCTTGAAAAATCGGGGAGGGAGTGAAAAACTGTTTTTT
>-|-|TRBJ2-7|TRBV5-6
CASSLGGGGYEQYF
TGTGCCAGCAGCTTGGGAGGAGGTGGCTACGAGCAGTACTTC
>once|-|TRBJ2-3|TRBV24-1
CATSDFSGVGTDTQYF
TGTGCCACCAGTGATTTTAGCGGAGTCGGCACAGATACGCAGTATTTT
>-|-|TRBJ2-1|TRBV20-1
CSVAQYNEQFF
TGCAGTGTGGCACAGTACAATGAGCAGTTCTTC
>-|-|TRBJ1-2|TRBV27
CASSLAGLNSGYTF
TGTGCCAGCAGTTTAGCGGGGCTCAATAGTGGCTACACCTTC
>once|TRBD1|TRBJ1-1|TRBV14
CASSSWTGGRLNTEAFF
TGTGCCAGCAGCTCCTGGACAGGGGGTCGCTTGAACACTGAAGCTTTCTTT
>-|-|TRBJ2-7|TRBV28
CASSLASPYEQYF
TGTGCCAGCAGTTTAGCCAGCCCCTACGAGCAGTACTTC
>-|-|TRBJ2-1|TRBV7-9
CASSPSGQHNEQFF
TGTGCCAGCAGCCCCTCGGGGCAACACAATGAGCAGTTCTTC
>-|TRBD1|TRBJ2-3|TRBV5-1
CASSPGQGEDTQYF
TGCGCCAGCAGCCCCGGACAGGGGGAGGATACGCAGTATTTT
>-|-|TRBJ1-5|TRBV28
CASSPYSSNQPQHF
TGTGCCAGCAGTCCCTACAGTAGCAATCAGCCCCAGCATTTT
>-|TRBD2|TRBJ2-2|TRBV2
CASRPLAGKFGELFF
TGTGCCAGCAGACCCCTAGCGGGGAAATTCGGGGAGCTGTTTTTT
>-|-|TRBJ1-5|TRBV19
CASSENFGDQPQHF
TGTGCCAGTAGTGAAAACTTTGGAGATCAGCCCCAGCATTTT
>-|-|TRBJ1-2|TRBV30
CASPGALNGYTF
TGTGCCTCCCCAGGGGCGCTGAATGGCTACACCTTC
>-|-|TRBJ2-7|TRBV2
CASSEEERQYF
TGTGCCAGCAGCGAGGAGGAGAGGCAGTACTTC
>-|-|TRBJ2-3|TRBV19
CASSIALWADTQYF
TGTGCCAGTAGTATAGCTTTGTGGGCAGATACGCAGTATTTT
>-|TRBD1|TRBJ1-6|TRBV30
CAWSLSWQGVSNSPLHF
TGTGCCTGGAGTCTGAGTTGGCAGGGGGTTAGCAATTCACCCCTCCACTTT
>-|-|TRBJ2-2|TRBV5-4
CASSPGPGGRATGELFF
TGTGCCAGCAGCCCGGGACCCGGGGGGCGGGCCACCGGGGAGCTGTTTTTT
>-|-|TRBJ2-3|TRBV5-4
CASSLLSSTDTQYF
TGTGCCAGCAGCTTGCTCAGCAGCACAGATACGCAGTATTTT
>-|-|TRBJ2-7|TRBV16
CASSRTRGVHEQYF
TGTGCCAGCAGCCGAACCCGAGGGGTTCACGAGCAGTACTTC
>-|-|TRBJ2-2|TRBV28
CASSLVGRQDTGELFF
TGTGCCAGCAGTTTAGTGGGGCGGCAGGACACCGGGGAGCTGTTTTTT
>-|TRBD2|TRBJ2-3|TRBV5-4
CASSSGLAGITDTQYF
TGTGCCAGCAGCTCCGGACTAGCGGGAATCACAGATACGCAGTATTTT
>-|-|TRBJ1-5|TRBV7-2
CASSYSGVGQPQHF
TGTGCCAGCAGCTATAGTGGGGTTGGCCAGCCCCAGCATTTT
>-|-|TRBJ1-1|TRBV6-4
CASSQDRDTEAFF
TGTGCCAGCAGCCAAGACCGGGACACTGAAGCTTTCTTT
>-|-|TRBJ1-2|TRBV2
CASSEDRVLFIYGYTF
TGTGCCAGCAGTGAAGACAGGGTTCTCTTCATCTATGGCTACACCTTC
>-|-|TRBJ1-5|TRBV27
CASSLFTGGNQPQHF
TGTGCCAGCAGTTTATTTACCGGAGGCAATCAGCCCCAGCATTTT
>-|TRBD2|TRBJ2-6|TRBV4-3
CASSPSLAGGPIGANVLTF
TGCGCCAGCAGCCCAAGTCTAGCGGGAGGGCCCATAGGGGCCAACGTCCTGACTTTC